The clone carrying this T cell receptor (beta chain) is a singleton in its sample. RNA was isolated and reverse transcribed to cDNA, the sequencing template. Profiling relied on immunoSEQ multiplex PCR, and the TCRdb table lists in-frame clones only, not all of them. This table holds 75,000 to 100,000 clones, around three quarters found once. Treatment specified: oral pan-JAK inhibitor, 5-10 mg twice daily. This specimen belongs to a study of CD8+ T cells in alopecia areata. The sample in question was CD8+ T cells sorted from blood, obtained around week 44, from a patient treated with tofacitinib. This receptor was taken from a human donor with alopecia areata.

The CDR3 sequence is CAWSRDGTNTGELFF. DNA of the CDR3: TGTGCCTGGAGTCGAGACGGGACGAACACCGGGGAGCTGTTTTTT. The rearrangement joins TRBV30 to TRBJ2-2; D possibly corresponds to TRBD2 (5 bases). CDR1 and CDR2 from the germline V gene are GTSNPN and SVGIG (reference sequence). The CDR3 contains 15 residues. V was cut by 2 bases and J by 0 bases, with 10 bases left in between. Drawing the rest from reference TRBV30 and TRBJ2-2, the complete variable domain is SQTIHQWPATLVQPVGSPLSLECTVEGTSNPNLYWYRQAAGRGLQLLFYSVGIGQISSEVPQNLSASRPQDRQFILSSKKLLLSDSGFYLCAWSRDGTNTGELFFGEGSRLTVL.